This entry lists 28 T cell receptor beta chains sequenced from one sample in a study of T cells in Graves' hyperthyroidism and ophthalmopathy (dated by TCRdb to the late 2010s). Library preparation used multiplex PCR. The sequencing machine was an Illumina HiSeq 2000. TCR beta CDR3 regions were amplified from RNA transcripts. The first round of RT-PCR for the TCR CDR3 was performed with the HTBI primer set and the Qiagen OneStep RT-PCR kit. Clones were called with MiXCR by TCRdb after fastp trimmed the public reads at Q25, and only in-frame beta chains were retained. Each entry merges the rows of one CDR3 protein and shows their most common DNA and genes. Counted in this sample were more than 300,000 distinct CDR3 sequences; around 14% of them appeared once. The ten top clones hold 9.5% to 11% of the sample. The specimen sequenced was blood. These receptors were taken from a woman aged 55-70 years with Graves' hyperthyroidism.

A few counts support this clonotype. The V call is TRBV2, the J call TRBJ2-5; 11 bases fit TRBD2. This CDR3 has 16 amino acids. Germline V gene lookup returns CDR1 SNHLY and CDR2 FYNNEI. The V segment lost 6 bases and the J segment 5 bases; nucleotides outside the gene matches: 11. CDR3 residues: CASSTPLAGVSETQYF. The CDR3 nucleotides read TGTGCCAGCAGCACCCCACTAGCGGGAGTTTCTGAGACCCAGTACTTC.

V gene TRBV19 combines with J gene TRBJ2-7, with D hard to call. V was cut by 2 bases and J by 7 bases, with 18 bases left in between. Germline loops: CDR1 LNHDA, CDR2 SQIVND (reference sequence). CDR3 size: 15 residues. The CDR3 coding sequence is TGTGCCAGTAGTATATCTCCCCTTATGGCCAATGAGCAGTACTTC. It is translated as CASSISPLMANEQYF.

The sample holds many counts of this clonotype. The chain employs TRBV7-2 and TRBJ1-3; D gene uncertain. The CDR3 sequence is 17 residues long. Germline CDR1 is SGHTA and CDR2 is FQGNSA. V lost 3 bases and J 0 bases, leaving 15 bases between the germline ends. The CDR3 DNA reads as TGTGCCAGCAGCTTCAGTCGGTCGCGGAGCTCTGGAAACACCATATATTTT. Translated, it gives CASSFSRSRSSGNTIYF.

Many counts were recorded for this clonotype. This sequence joins TRBV5-6 and TRBJ2-5; D tentatively fits TRBD1 or TRBD2 (5 bases each). Per the germline V gene, CDR1 is SGHDT and CDR2 is YYEEEE. The V end lost 4 bases, the J end lost 2 bases, and 12 bases lay between the germline ends. The CDR3 is 14 residues long. CDR3 in DNA: TGTGCCAGCAGCCCCGGGACCATACAAGAGACCCAGTACTTC. Protein: CASSPGTIQETQYF. The complete variable domain, with remaining parts taken from reference TRBV5-6 and TRBJ2-5, reads DAGVTQSPTHLIKTRGQQVTLRCSPKSGHDTVSWYQQALGQGPQFIFQYYEEEERQRGNFPDRFSGHQFPNYSSELNVNALLLGDSALYLCASSPGTIQETQYFGPGTRLLVL.

In its sample, this clonotype was seen many times. The chain is built from TRBV7-2 and TRBJ1-1; no clear D. The CDR3 sequence is 14 residues long. V lost 1 base to trimming and J lost 9 bases, with 15 bases between them. CDR1 is SGHTA, CDR2 FQGNSA, per germline. The CDR3 protein is CASSLEAVALQAFF. Here the CDR3 DNA reads TGTGCCAGCAGCTTAGAGGCTGTGGCACTCCAAGCTTTCTTT.

The V and J genes are TRBV18 and TRBJ1-6; TRBD1 is a possible D gene (6 bases). Per the germline V gene, CDR1 is KGHSH and CDR2 is LQKENI. Deletions cut 5 bases from V and 8 bases from J, with 16 bases between. The CDR3 runs to 15 residues. CDR3 in DNA: TGTGCCAGCTCATCAAATCCGGGGGCAGATTCACCCCTCCACTTT. Its protein is CASSSNPGADSPLHF.

This clonotype came up many times. V and J are TRBV2 and TRBJ2-1; either TRBD1 or TRBD2 may fit D (5 bases each). V lost 2 bases, J lost 6 bases, and 8 bases lay in between. The CDR3 runs 13 residues. Per germline, CDR1 SNHLY and CDR2 FYNNEI. In DNA, the CDR3 is TGTGCCAGCAGTGAAAATGGGGGCAATGAGCAGTTCTTC. This codes for CASSENGGNEQFF.

The chain employs TRBV20-1 and TRBJ1-2; the D gene is possibly TRBD1 (5 bases). CDR3 length: 12 residues. Germline CDR1 and CDR2: DFQATT and SNEGSKA (reference sequence). V dropped 5 bases and J dropped 8 bases, with 15 bases sitting between them. The CDR3 nucleotides read TGCAGTGCTGGGGACCCCGGGACGGGCTACACCTTC. It yields the protein CSAGDPGTGYTF.

This clonotype occurred many times. This chain's CDR3 is CSAFLPDNSGANVLTF. CDR3 nucleotide sequence: TGCAGTGCTTTCCTACCTGACAACTCTGGGGCCAACGTCCTGACTTTC. V usage is TRBV20-1 and J usage is TRBJ2-6; D gene ambiguous. Germline V gene sequence: CDR1 DFQATT, CDR2 SNEGSKA (reference sequence). The CDR3 totals 16 residues. V was cut by 5 bases and J by 0 bases, with 14 bases left in between.

This clonotype has at least ten counts. The chain has TRBV19 and TRBJ1-5, with D perhaps matching TRBD1 (5 bases). Germline V gene data show CDR1 as LNHDA and CDR2 as SQIVND (reference sequence). Trimming pared 6 bases from V and 7 bases from J, leaving 19 bases between. The CDR3 extends over 15 amino acids. The CDR3 bases are TGTGCCAGTAGCCGCTTTTGGGGCGGCAGGCAGCCCCAGCATTTT. Amino acids: CASSRFWGGRQPQHF.

This clonotype was detected ten times or more. This chain uses TRBV10-3 with TRBJ2-3; D call uncertain. CDR1 is ENHRY, CDR2 SYGVKD, per germline. V shed 3 bases and J shed 0 bases, with 1 base lying between them. The CDR3 runs to 12 residues. The CDR3 nucleotides are TGTGCCATCAGTGACAGCACAGATACGCAGTATTTT. It is translated as CAISDSTDTQYF.

At least ten counts were recorded for this clonotype. The gene calls are TRBV7-9 and TRBJ2-3, with D possibly being TRBD1 (7 bases). Germline CDR1 and CDR2: SEHNR and FQNEAQ (reference sequence). The CDR3 totals 16 residues. The V end was cut by 5 bases, the J end by 1 base, with 16 bases between. In DNA, the CDR3 is TGTGCCAGCAGCGGCCAGGGGGGAACCGGCACAGATACGCAGTATTTT. Its translation is CASSGQGGTGTDTQYF.

The sample holds many counts of this clonotype. This chain joins TRBV11-2 and TRBJ2-4; no firm D call. Germline V gives CDR1 SGHAT, CDR2 FQNNGV. There are 16 residues in the CDR3. Trimming removed 0 bases at V and 6 bases at J, with 15 bases between. For the CDR3, the DNA is TGTGCCAGCAGCTTAGATGGTAGCACGACGTTAAACATTCAGTACTTC. Translating it yields CASSLDGSTTLNIQYF.

This clonotype was observed many times. This sequence joins TRBV7-8 and TRBJ1-1; D is perhaps TRBD1 (5 bases). The CDR3 runs 14 residues. Trimming shortened V by 7 bases and J by 7 bases, and 19 bases separated the two germline ends. Germline lookup yields CDR1 SGHVS and CDR2 FQNEAQ. The CDR3 sequence is CASTHLEGQSEAFF. CDR3 bases: TGTGCCAGCACCCATTTAGAGGGGCAAAGTGAAGCTTTCTTT. Full variable domain (outside the CDR3, taken from reference TRBV7-8 and TRBJ1-1): GAGVSQSPRYKVAKRGQDVALRCDPISGHVSLFWYQQALGQGPEFLTYFQNEAQLDKSGLPSDRFFAERPEGSVSTLKIQRTQQEDSAVYLCASTHLEGQSEAFFGQGTRLTVV.

Ten or more counts support this clonotype. This chain uses TRBV7-3 with TRBJ1-1; the match to TRBD1 covers 8 bases. The trim removed 6 bases at V and 4 bases at J, leaving 4 bases unmatched. Germline V gene sequence: CDR1 SGHTA, CDR2 FQGTGA. This CDR3 has 13 amino acids. This CDR3 is CASRLTGGTEAFF. CDR3 DNA: TGTGCCAGCAGACTTACAGGGGGCACTGAAGCTTTCTTT.

This clonotype showed up just a few times. The genes are TRBV6-2 or TRBV6-3 and TRBJ2-5; 7 bases line up with TRBD2. Per germline, CDR1 MNHEY and CDR2 SVGEGT. The CDR3 sequence is 13 residues long. The V and J ends lost 6 bases and 7 bases, in that order; junction bases with no gene match: 8. CDR3 bases: TGTGCCAGCAGACCCAGCGGGACGGGGACCCAGTACTTC. It encodes CASRPSGTGTQYF.

This clonotype has at least ten counts. The chain recombines TRBV7-9 with TRBJ2-3, with 7 bases lining up with TRBD2. J gave up 4 bases and V 3 bases, and 16 bases lay outside the gene matches. The CDR3 consists of 18 residues. Germline CDR1 is SEHNR and CDR2 is FQNEAQ (reference sequence). In DNA, the CDR3 is TGTGCCAGCAGCTTTCCCCGACGGGCGGGAGTCTTTGCAGATACGCAGTATTTT. It translates to CASSFPRRAGVFADTQYF.

The sample holds many counts of this clonotype. The chain carries TRBV11-2 and TRBJ1-5; 8 bases map to TRBD1. With 3 bases clipped from V and 6 bases from J, the junction kept 4 bases outside the gene matches. CDR3 length equals 14 residues. CDR1 and CDR2 from the germline V gene are SGHAT and FQNNGV. This CDR3 reads CASSFSGGGQPQHF. DNA of the CDR3: TGTGCCAGCAGCTTCTCAGGGGGCGGTCAGCCCCAGCATTTT.

This sequence joins TRBV29-1 and TRBJ1-2, with 7 nucleotides matching TRBD1. The trim removed 7 bases at V and 4 bases at J, leaving 21 bases unmatched. CDR1 SQVTM and CDR2 ANQGSEA come from the germline V gene. This CDR3 has 17 amino acids. The CDR3 is CSALKQGTVPDFYGYTF. CDR3 in DNA: TGCAGCGCCTTGAAGCAGGGGACAGTACCAGACTTCTATGGCTACACCTTC. Variable domain in full (rest from reference TRBV29-1 and TRBJ1-2): SAVISQKPSRDICQRGTSLTIQCQVDSQVTMMFWYRQQPGQSLTLIATANQGSEATYESGFVIDKFPISRPNLTFSTLTVSNMSPEDSSIYLCSALKQGTVPDFYGYTFGSGTRLTVV.

J is TRBJ2-1 and V is TRBV28, with D hard to call. Germline V gene sequence: CDR1 MDHEN, CDR2 SYDVKM. The length of the CDR3 is 13 residues. V lost 6 bases, J lost 5 bases, and 11 bases lay in between. The CDR3, as DNA: TGTGCCAGCAGGGTAACTACCAACAATGAGCAGTTCTTC. This encodes CASRVTTNNEQFF.

The chain uses TRBV20-1 and TRBJ2-3; 10 bases match TRBD2. Germline assignment: CDR1 DFQATT and CDR2 SNEGSKA (reference sequence). This CDR3 region has 15 residues. The V and J ends lost 2 bases and 4 bases, in that order; junction bases with no gene match: 6. The CDR3 loop is CSARTSGIRADTQYF. CDR3 DNA sequence: TGCAGTGCTAGAACTAGCGGGATCCGGGCAGATACGCAGTATTTT.

In this sample, this clonotype turned up many times. This CDR3 is missing its conserved last phenylalanine or tryptophan, likely due to a read error. The rearrangement uses TRBV7-3 and TRBJ2-1; D is ambiguous. CDR1 is SGHTA and CDR2 is FQGTGA in the germline V gene. The CDR3 loop spans 15 amino acids. Trimming cost V 5 bases and J 0 bases, with 11 bases left between them. CDR3 DNA sequence: TGTGCCAGCAGCCCCGACCCGAGCTCCTACAATGAGCAGTTCCTC. This translates into CASSPDPSSYNEQFL.

This clonotype was detected many times. This sequence joins TRBV6-2 or TRBV6-3 and TRBJ2-5, with D possibly being TRBD1 (6 bases). The CDR3 is 15 residues long. Germline values: CDR1 MNHEY, CDR2 SVGEGT. With 2 bases removed from V and 5 bases from J, the gap between germline ends came to 15 bases. The CDR3 region has the DNA TGTGCCAGCAGTTACCTCGGGCAGGGGAAGGAGACCCAGTACTTC. It encodes CASSYLGQGKETQYF.

This clonotype was seen ten or more times. The gene calls are TRBV2 and TRBJ2-3; D uncertain. The CDR3 is 13 residues long. Trimming left V 6 bases short and J 1 base short, with 8 bases between. Germline assignment: CDR1 SNHLY and CDR2 FYNNEI. Here the CDR3 DNA reads TGTGCCAGCAGGGGCCTGGGCACAGATACGCAGTATTTT. Its protein product is CASRGLGTDTQYF.

Only a few counts were recorded for this clonotype. The chain combines TRBV27 with TRBJ1-5, with D maybe TRBD1 (5 bases). There are 14 residues in the CDR3. V was trimmed by 5 bases and J by 7 bases, leaving 15 bases between them. Germline loops: CDR1 MNHEY, CDR2 SMNVEV (reference sequence). The CDR3 spells CASSPQTAAQPQHF. In DNA form, the CDR3 reads TGTGCCAGCAGTCCTCAGACAGCGGCACAGCCCCAGCATTTT.

This clonotype was detected a few times. The rearrangement links TRBV10-3 to TRBJ2-3, with 7 nucleotides matching TRBD1. Unmatched junction bases numbered 6, after V lost 9 bases and J lost 6 bases. CDR3 length: 12 residues. CDR1 ENHRY and CDR2 SYGVKD come from the germline V gene. The CDR3 DNA sequence: TGTGCCATAGACAGGGACGGGGATACGCAGTATTTT. It specifies CAIDRDGDTQYF.

This chain joins TRBV6-5 and TRBJ2-1; TRBD1 or TRBD2 may be the D gene (6 bases each). The CDR3 consists of 16 residues. V was pared by 2 bases and J by 1 base, with 12 bases between. Per germline, CDR1 MNHEY and CDR2 SVGAGI. This CDR3 is CASSYPGAWSYNEQFF. CDR3 coding DNA: TGTGCCAGCAGTTACCCGGGGGCTTGGTCCTACAATGAGCAGTTCTTC.

Ten or more counts support this clonotype. The chain couples TRBV11-2 to TRBJ2-1; D is possibly TRBD2 (5 bases). Trimming removed 5 bases from V and 3 bases from J, with 14 bases in between. The germline CDR1 and CDR2 sequences are SGHAT and FQNNGV. The CDR3 covers 15 residues. The CDR3 DNA follows: TGTGCCAGCAGCGGCTCTGCAGGACTCTACAATGAGCAGTTCTTC. Translated: CASSGSAGLYNEQFF.